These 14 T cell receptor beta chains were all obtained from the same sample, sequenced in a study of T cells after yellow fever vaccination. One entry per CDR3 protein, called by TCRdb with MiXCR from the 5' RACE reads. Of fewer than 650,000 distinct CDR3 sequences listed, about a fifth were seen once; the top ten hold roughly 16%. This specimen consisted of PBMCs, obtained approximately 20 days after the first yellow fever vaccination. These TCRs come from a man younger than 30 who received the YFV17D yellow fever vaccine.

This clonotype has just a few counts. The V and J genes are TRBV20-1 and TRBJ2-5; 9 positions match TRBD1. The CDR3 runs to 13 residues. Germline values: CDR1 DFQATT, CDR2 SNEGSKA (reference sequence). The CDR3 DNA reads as TGCAGGGCGACAGGGGGTGCTCAAGAGACCCAGTACTTC. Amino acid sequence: CRATGGAQETQYF.

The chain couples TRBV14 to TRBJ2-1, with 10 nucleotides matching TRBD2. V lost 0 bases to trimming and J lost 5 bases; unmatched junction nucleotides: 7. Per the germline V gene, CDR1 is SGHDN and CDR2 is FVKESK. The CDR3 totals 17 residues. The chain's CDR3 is CASSQDMVTSGNNEQFF. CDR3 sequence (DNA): TGTGCCAGCAGCCAAGATATGGTAACTAGCGGGAACAATGAGCAGTTCTTC.

The CDR3 here is CASIDLSGDLNEQFF. In nucleotides, the CDR3 is TGTGCCAGCATCGACTTAAGCGGGGACTTAAATGAGCAGTTCTTC. The chain links TRBV7-9 to TRBJ2-1; 7 positions agree with TRBD2. CDR3 length equals 15 residues. V lost 7 bases to trimming and J lost 7 bases; unmatched junction nucleotides: 13. Germline assignment: CDR1 SEHNR and CDR2 FQNEAQ (reference sequence). Using reference TRBV7-9 and TRBJ2-1 for the parts outside the CDR3, the full variable domain is DTGVSQNPRHKITKRGQNVTFRCDPISEHNRLYWYRQTLGQGPEFLTYFQNEAQLEKSRLLSDRFSAERPKGSFSTLEIQRTEQGDSAMYLCASIDLSGDLNEQFFGPGTRLTVL.

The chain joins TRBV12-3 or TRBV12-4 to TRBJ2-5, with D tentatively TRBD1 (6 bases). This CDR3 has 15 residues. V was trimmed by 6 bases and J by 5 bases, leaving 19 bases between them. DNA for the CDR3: TGTGCCAGCAGCCGTAGGACAGACAGGCTGGAGACCCAGTACTTC. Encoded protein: CASSRRTDRLETQYF.

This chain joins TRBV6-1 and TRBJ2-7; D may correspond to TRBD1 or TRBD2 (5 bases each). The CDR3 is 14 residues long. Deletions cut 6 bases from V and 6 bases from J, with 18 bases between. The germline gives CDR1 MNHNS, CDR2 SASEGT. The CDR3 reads CASSSPGTGSEQYF. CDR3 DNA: TGTGCCAGCAGCTCCCCCGGGACGGGATCCGAGCAGTACTTC.

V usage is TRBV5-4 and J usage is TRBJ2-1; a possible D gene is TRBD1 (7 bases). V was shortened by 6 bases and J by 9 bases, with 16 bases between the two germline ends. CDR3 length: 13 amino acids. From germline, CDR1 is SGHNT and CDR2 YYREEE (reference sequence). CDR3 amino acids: CASTLQGEAEQFF. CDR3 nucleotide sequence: TGTGCCAGCACCCTGCAGGGGGAGGCTGAGCAGTTCTTC.

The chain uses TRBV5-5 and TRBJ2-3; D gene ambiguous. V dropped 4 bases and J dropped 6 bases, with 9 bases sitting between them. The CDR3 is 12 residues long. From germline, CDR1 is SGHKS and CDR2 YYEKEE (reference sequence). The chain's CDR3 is CASSAPPDTQYF. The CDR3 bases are TGTGCCAGCAGCGCCCCCCCCGATACGCAGTATTTT.

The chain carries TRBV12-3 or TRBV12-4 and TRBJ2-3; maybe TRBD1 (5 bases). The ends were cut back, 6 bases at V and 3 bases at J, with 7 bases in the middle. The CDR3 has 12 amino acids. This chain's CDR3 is CASRGPTDTQYF. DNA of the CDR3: TGTGCCAGCAGGGGGCCGACAGATACGCAGTATTTT.

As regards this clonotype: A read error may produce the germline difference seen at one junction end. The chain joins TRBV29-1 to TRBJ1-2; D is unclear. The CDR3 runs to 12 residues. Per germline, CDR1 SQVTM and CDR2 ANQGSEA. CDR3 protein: CSVEAAKYGYTF. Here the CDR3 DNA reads TGCAGCGTTGAAGCAGCTAAATATGGCTACACCTTC.

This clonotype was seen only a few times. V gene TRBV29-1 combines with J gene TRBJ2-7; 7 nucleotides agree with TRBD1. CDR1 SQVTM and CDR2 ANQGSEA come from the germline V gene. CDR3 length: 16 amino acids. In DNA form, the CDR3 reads TGCAGGGGGCGGCCGGGACAGAAACCTGCCCAGTACGAGCAGTACTTC. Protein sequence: CRGRPGQKPAQYEQYF.

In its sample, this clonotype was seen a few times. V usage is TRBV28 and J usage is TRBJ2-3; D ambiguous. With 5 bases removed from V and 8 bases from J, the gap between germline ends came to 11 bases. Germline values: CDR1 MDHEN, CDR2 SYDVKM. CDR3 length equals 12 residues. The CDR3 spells CASSPPGSTQYF. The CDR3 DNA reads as TGTGCCAGCAGTCCACCTGGTAGTACGCAGTATTTT.

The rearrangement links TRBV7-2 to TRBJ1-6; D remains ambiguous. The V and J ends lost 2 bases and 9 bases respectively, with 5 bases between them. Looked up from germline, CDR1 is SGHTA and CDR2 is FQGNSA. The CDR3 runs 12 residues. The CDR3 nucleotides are TGTGCCAGCAGCTTAATTGGTTCACCCCTCCACTTT. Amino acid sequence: CASSLIGSPLHF.

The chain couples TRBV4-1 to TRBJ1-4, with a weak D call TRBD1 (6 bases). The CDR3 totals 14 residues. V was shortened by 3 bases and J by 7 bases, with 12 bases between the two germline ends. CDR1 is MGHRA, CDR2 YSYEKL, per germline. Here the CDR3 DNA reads TGCGCCAGCAGCCACTGGGGGGGCCCTGAAAAACTGTTTTTT. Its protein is CASSHWGGPEKLFF.

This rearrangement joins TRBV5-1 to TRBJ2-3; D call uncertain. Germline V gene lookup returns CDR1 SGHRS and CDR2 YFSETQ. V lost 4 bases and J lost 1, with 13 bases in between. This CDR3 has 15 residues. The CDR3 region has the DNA TGCGCCAGCAGCATGGATAAGGTCGGCACAGATACGCAGTATTTT. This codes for CASSMDKVGTDTQYF.